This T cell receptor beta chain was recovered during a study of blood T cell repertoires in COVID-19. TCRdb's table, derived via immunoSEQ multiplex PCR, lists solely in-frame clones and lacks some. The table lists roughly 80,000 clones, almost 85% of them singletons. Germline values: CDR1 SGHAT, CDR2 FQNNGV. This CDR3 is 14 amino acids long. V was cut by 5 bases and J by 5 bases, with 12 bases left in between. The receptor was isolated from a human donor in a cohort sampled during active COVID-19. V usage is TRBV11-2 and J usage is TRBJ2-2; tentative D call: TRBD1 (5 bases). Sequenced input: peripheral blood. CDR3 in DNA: TGTGCCAGCAGCCCCTGGGGCGGAACCGGGGAGCTGTTTTTT. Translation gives CASSPWGGTGELFF.